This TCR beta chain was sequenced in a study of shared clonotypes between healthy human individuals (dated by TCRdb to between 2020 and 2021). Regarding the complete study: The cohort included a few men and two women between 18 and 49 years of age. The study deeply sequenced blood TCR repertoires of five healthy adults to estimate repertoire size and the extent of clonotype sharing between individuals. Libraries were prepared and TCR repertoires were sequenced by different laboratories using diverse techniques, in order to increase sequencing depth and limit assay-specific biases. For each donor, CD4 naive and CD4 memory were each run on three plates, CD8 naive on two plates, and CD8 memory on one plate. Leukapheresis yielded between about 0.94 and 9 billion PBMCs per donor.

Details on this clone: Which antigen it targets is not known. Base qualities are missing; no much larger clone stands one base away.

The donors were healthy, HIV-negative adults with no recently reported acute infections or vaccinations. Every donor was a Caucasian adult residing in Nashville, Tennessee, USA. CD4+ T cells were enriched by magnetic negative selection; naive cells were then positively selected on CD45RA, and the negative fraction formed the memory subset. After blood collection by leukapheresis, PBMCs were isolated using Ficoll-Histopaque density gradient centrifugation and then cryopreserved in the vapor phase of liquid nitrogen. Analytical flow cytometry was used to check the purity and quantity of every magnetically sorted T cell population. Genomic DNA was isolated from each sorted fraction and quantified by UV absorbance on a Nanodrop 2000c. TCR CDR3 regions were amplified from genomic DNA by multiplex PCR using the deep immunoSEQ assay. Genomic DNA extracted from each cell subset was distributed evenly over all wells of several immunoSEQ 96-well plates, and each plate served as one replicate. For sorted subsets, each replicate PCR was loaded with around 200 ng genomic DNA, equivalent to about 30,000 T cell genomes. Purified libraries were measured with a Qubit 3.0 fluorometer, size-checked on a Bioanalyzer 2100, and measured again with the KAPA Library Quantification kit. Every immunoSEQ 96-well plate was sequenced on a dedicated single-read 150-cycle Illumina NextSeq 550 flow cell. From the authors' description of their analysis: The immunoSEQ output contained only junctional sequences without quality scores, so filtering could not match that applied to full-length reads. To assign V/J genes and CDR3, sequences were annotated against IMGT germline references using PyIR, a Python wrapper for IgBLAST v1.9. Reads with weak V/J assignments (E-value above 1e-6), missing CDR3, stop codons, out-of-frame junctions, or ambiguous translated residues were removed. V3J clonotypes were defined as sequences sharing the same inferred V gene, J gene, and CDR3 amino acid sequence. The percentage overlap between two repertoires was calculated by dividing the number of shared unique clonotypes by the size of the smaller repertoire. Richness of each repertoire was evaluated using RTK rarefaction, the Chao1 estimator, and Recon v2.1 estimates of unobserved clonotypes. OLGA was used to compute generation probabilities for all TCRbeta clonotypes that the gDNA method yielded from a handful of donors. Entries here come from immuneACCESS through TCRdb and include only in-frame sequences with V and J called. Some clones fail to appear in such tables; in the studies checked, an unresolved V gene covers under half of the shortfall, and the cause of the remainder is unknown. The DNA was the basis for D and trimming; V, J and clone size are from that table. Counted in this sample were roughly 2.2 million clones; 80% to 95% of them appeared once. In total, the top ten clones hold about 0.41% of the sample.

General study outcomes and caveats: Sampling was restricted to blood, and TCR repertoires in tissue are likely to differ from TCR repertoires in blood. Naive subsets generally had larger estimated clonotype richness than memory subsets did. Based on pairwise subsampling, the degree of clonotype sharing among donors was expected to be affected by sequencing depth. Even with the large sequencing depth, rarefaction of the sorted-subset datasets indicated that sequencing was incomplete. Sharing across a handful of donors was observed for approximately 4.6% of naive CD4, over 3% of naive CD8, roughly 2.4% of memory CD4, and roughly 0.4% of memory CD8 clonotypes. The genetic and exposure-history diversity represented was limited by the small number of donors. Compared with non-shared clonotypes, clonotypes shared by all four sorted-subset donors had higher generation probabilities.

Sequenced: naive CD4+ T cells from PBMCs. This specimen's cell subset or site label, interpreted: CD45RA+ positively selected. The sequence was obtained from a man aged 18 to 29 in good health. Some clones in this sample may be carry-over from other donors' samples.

Here the CDR3 is given as CASSFGLAGDNEQFF. The base sequence is TGTGCCAGCAGCTTTGGACTAGCGGGGGACAATGAGCAGTTCTTC. The rearranged segments are TRBV11-2 and TRBJ2-1, and TRBD2 matches 13 of the central bases. The CDR3 goes from the cysteine to the phenylalanine over 15 residues. Left in the record is the CDR3 DNA by itself, 45 bases read in frame from the first base. V loses 3 bases at its end and J loses 5 bases; junction bases beyond the gene matches: 1. Via the germline V gene, CDR1 is SGHAT and CDR2 FQNNGV.